This T cell receptor (beta chain) was recorded in a study of metastatic and nonmetastatic thyroid tumors. For the study at large: Repertoires from blood and tumor or nodule tissue of malignant and benign thyroid patients were compared. Regarding the study as a whole: Significantly higher TCR beta diversity was reportedly seen in malignant thyroid tumors than benign nodules, in blood and tumor.

Per the authors' pipeline: Between-group CDR3 differences, defined by clinicopathological status, yielded a distant-metastasis classifier for papillary thyroid cancer. Using MiXCR, TCRdb re-called clones from the PCR reads. For this entry, the V and J calls and clone size follow TCRdb and not the study's own pipeline. The sample records around 15,000 clones, 15% to 17% being singletons. Nobody among the patients had been given any treatment before thyroid surgery. This clone qualifies as medium-sized. Its specificity is not known. The CDR3 is 14 amino acids. From germline, CDR1 is KGHDR and CDR2 SFDVKD. The ends were cut back, 3 bases at V and 6 bases at J, with 10 bases in the middle.

The receptor's source is a female donor with papillary thyroid cancer or a benign thyroid nodule (not recorded which). Some clones in this sample may be carry-over from other donors' samples. Material: blood. V gene TRBV24-1 combines with J gene TRBJ2-2, with D perhaps assigned TRBD1 or TRBD2 (5 bases each). CDR3 region: CATSDRGAAGELFF. In DNA, the CDR3 is TGTGCCACCAGTGATAGGGGAGCGGCCGGGGAGCTGTTTTTT.